Listed here are 17 T cell receptor beta chains from one sample, sequenced in a study of T-cell memory formation after mild COVID-19. TCRdb passed the 5' RACE reads through MiXCR, listing each CDR3 protein once. Among tens of thousands of distinct CDR3 sequences listed, about 6.8% were seen once. Sequences were obtained from PBMCs or a T cell subset sorted from them (not recorded which). The receptors originated from an adult who had mild COVID-19 (a few samples of this study predate the infection). Cell type and time point are not known.

This clonotype was seen repeatedly, ten times or more. This chain uses TRBV12-3 or TRBV12-4 with TRBJ1-2, with D perhaps TRBD1 (5 bases). The CDR3 loop spans 11 amino acids. V gave up 4 bases and J gave up 7 bases, with 7 bases separating them. CDR3 amino acids: CASSSGLGYTF. In DNA, the CDR3 is TGTGCCAGCAGTTCGGGACTTGGCTACACCTTC.

V usage is TRBV7-7 and J usage is TRBJ2-5, with D unresolved. The CDR3 covers 14 residues. The V end was cut by 4 bases, the J end by 6 bases, with 15 bases between. Germline V gene lookup returns CDR1 SSHAT and CDR2 FNYEAQ (reference sequence). CDR3 sequence: CASSSNPAEKTQYF. For the CDR3, the DNA is TGTGCCAGCAGCTCAAACCCTGCAGAGAAGACCCAGTACTTC.

In its sample, this clonotype was seen a few times. J is TRBJ1-5 and V is TRBV6-1; no firm D call. Trimming pared 6 bases from V and 3 bases from J, leaving 15 bases between. The CDR3 has 15 residues. CDR1 and CDR2 from the germline V gene are MNHNS and SASEGT. This CDR3 is CASRVGQVDNQPQHF. For the CDR3, the DNA is TGTGCCAGCAGGGTAGGGCAAGTGGACAATCAGCCCCAGCATTTT.

This clonotype was counted at least ten times. The J gene is TRBJ2-5, the V gene TRBV5-1, with 8 bases fitting TRBD1. V lost 2 bases and J lost 2; bases outside the gene matches: 5. This CDR3 spans 15 amino acids. Looked up from germline, CDR1 is SGHRS and CDR2 is YFSETQ. Written as DNA, the CDR3 is TGCGCCAGCAGCTTAGAGGACAGGGTTCAAGAGACCCAGTACTTC. Translated, it gives CASSLEDRVQETQYF.

This clonotype was counted at least ten times. This chain links TRBV20-1 with TRBJ2-4, with D unclear. Trimming left V 3 bases short and J 0 bases short, with 6 bases between. The CDR3 sequence is 13 residues long. Germline V gene sequence: CDR1 DFQATT, CDR2 SNEGSKA (reference sequence). The CDR3 loop reads CSASNLAKNIQYF. The CDR3 region has the DNA TGCAGTGCTAGCAACCTAGCCAAAAACATTCAGTACTTC.

This clonotype was seen many times. The chain couples TRBV7-6 to TRBJ2-1; tentative D call: TRBD1 (6 bases). V lost 2 bases to trimming and J lost 0 bases, with 8 bases between them. Per germline, CDR1 SGHVS and CDR2 FNYEAQ. The CDR3 is 15 amino acids. In DNA, the CDR3 is TGTGCCAGCAGCTTAACAGGGAGCTCCTACAATGAGCAGTTCTTC. This sequence encodes CASSLTGSSYNEQFF.

This clonotype has at least ten counts. The chain joins TRBV7-3 to TRBJ2-3; no reliable D call. Germline values: CDR1 SGHTA, CDR2 FQGTGA. Trimming stripped 1 base from V and 8 bases from J, with 7 bases between. The CDR3 length is 12 residues. The CDR3 nucleotides are TGTGCCAGCAGCTTAAGTCTGGGTACGCAGTATTTT. Translation gives CASSLSLGTQYF.

This clonotype has at least ten counts. The chain uses TRBV5-1 and TRBJ1-5, with 8 nucleotides matching TRBD1. J was trimmed by 5 bases and V by 4 bases; bases with no gene match: 2. Germline lookup yields CDR1 SGHRS and CDR2 YFSETQ. The length of the CDR3 is 13 residues. The CDR3 protein is CASSPGGDQPQHF. In DNA form, the CDR3 reads TGCGCCAGCAGCCCAGGGGGCGATCAGCCCCAGCATTTT.

This clonotype was counted ten times or more. The rearrangement uses TRBV9 and TRBJ2-7; maybe TRBD1 (6 bases). Deletions cut 2 bases from V and 0 bases from J, with 15 bases between. The CDR3 consists of 16 residues. Looked up from germline, CDR1 is SGDLS and CDR2 is YYNGEE. CDR3 amino acids: CASSVSPDSLSYEQYF. The CDR3 nucleotides read TGTGCCAGCAGCGTGAGTCCGGACAGCCTCTCCTACGAGCAGTACTTC.

This clonotype was observed a few times. This chain connects TRBV2 to TRBJ1-2; 7 bases line up with TRBD1. The V and J ends lost 1 base and 8 bases, in that order; junction bases with no gene match: 10. Germline CDR1 reads SNHLY; CDR2 reads FYNNEI. The CDR3 is 15 residues long. The CDR3 reads CASSEGRTGPVGYTF. CDR3 coding DNA: TGTGCCAGCAGTGAAGGTCGGACAGGTCCTGTAGGCTACACCTTC.

This clonotype was seen repeatedly, ten times or more. V usage is TRBV5-1 and J usage is TRBJ2-5; D uncertain. CDR3 length equals 13 residues. Germline assignment: CDR1 SGHRS and CDR2 YFSETQ. Trimming removed 2 bases at V and 2 bases at J, with 7 bases between. Here the CDR3 DNA reads TGCGCCAGCAGCTTACAGATACAAGAGACCCAGTACTTC. Protein: CASSLQIQETQYF.

Many counts were recorded for this clonotype. This sequence joins TRBV5-1 and TRBJ1-3, with D perhaps TRBD1 (6 bases). Germline assignment: CDR1 SGHRS and CDR2 YFSETQ. The CDR3 consists of 17 residues. Trimming cost V 2 bases and J 0 bases, with 15 bases left between them. The CDR3 reads CASSFDRPLSSGNTIYF. The CDR3 DNA reads as TGCGCCAGCAGCTTCGACAGGCCCCTTAGCTCTGGAAACACCATATATTTT.

The table lists this clonotype with many counts. This sequence joins TRBV7-2 and TRBJ1-5, with 7 bases aligning to TRBD1. Germline-derived CDR1 and CDR2 are SGHTA and FQGNSA. This CDR3 contains 15 residues. The J segment lost 3 bases and the V segment lost 5 bases, leaving 7 bases of the junction unmatched. The CDR3 loop is CASSLITGANQPQHF. CDR3 nucleotides: TGTGCCAGCAGCCTGATAACAGGGGCCAATCAGCCCCAGCATTTT.

This clonotype came up a few times. The chain is built from TRBV29-1 and TRBJ2-1, with a weak D call TRBD1 (7 bases). Germline V gene lookup returns CDR1 SQVTM and CDR2 ANQGSEA. This CDR3 comprises 14 residues. Trimming removed 6 bases at V and 0 bases at J, with 12 bases between. The CDR3 coding sequence is TGCAGCGTGGAGGGACAGAGCTCCTACAATGAGCAGTTCTTC. This translates into CSVEGQSSYNEQFF.

Many counts were recorded for this clonotype. This chain connects TRBV12-3 or TRBV12-4 to TRBJ1-1; a weak D match, TRBD1 (6 bases). The V end lost 6 bases, the J end lost 1 base, and 12 bases lay between the germline ends. The CDR3 totals 14 residues. This chain's CDR3 is CASRQDRRNTEAFF. Written as DNA, the CDR3 is TGTGCCAGCAGACAAGACAGGAGGAACACTGAAGCTTTCTTT.

This clonotype showed up many times. The rearrangement joins TRBV5-1 to TRBJ2-3; 11 nucleotides agree with TRBD2. The germline V gene has CDR1 SGHRS and CDR2 YFSETQ. V gave up 4 bases and J gave up 2 bases; unmatched junction bases: 6. The CDR3 is 16 residues long. CDR3 amino acids: CASSTSSGGSTDTQYF. CDR3 nucleotides: TGCGCCAGCAGCACGTCTAGCGGGGGGTCCACAGATACGCAGTATTTT.

This clonotype was observed at least ten times. J is TRBJ2-1 and V is TRBV29-1; 11 bases map to TRBD2. The CDR3 loop spans 15 amino acids. Germline assignment: CDR1 SQVTM and CDR2 ANQGSEA. V dropped 3 bases and J dropped 2; count of bases not matched to a gene: 3. CDR3 DNA: TGCAGCGTTGACCGGGGACTAGCGGCCTACAATGAGCAGTTCTTC. Translation: CSVDRGLAAYNEQFF.